This T cell receptor beta chain emerged from a study of CD8 T cells in Susac syndrome. It was negative isolation that provided the CD8+ and CD4+ T cells, whereas TEMRA cells were enriched by FACS. Random hexamers served to reverse transcribe roughly 0.5 to 1 ug RNA. The authors amplified TCR beta CDR3 across 54 Vbeta and 13 Jbeta using immunoSEQ multiplex PCR. TCRdb reanalysed the immunoSEQ multiplex PCR reads using MiXCR and keeps one entry per CDR3 protein. Here the sample spans 150,000 to 180,000 distinct CDR3 sequences, 90% to 95% being singletons. In germline, CDR1 is SGHNT, CDR2 YYREEE (reference sequence). Trimming took off 3 bases at V and 5 bases at J, with 17 bases between the two ends. The CDR3 has 15 amino acids.

The chain uses TRBV5-4 and TRBJ1-1, with TRBD1 as a possible D gene (5 bases). The specimen was CD8+ T cells from PBMCs. The TCR comes from a human donor with multiple sclerosis. The CDR3 region has the DNA TGTGCCAGCAGCTCATCCAACGTGGGGCGAACTGAAGCTTTCTTT. Translated: CASSSSNVGRTEAFF. Filled out from reference TRBV5-4 and TRBJ1-1, the complete variable domain reads ETGVTQSPTHLIKTRGQQVTLRCSSQSGHNTVSWYQQALGQGPQFIFQYYREEENGRGNFPPRFSGLQFPNYSSELNVNALELDDSALYLCASSSSNVGRTEAFFGQGTRLTVV.